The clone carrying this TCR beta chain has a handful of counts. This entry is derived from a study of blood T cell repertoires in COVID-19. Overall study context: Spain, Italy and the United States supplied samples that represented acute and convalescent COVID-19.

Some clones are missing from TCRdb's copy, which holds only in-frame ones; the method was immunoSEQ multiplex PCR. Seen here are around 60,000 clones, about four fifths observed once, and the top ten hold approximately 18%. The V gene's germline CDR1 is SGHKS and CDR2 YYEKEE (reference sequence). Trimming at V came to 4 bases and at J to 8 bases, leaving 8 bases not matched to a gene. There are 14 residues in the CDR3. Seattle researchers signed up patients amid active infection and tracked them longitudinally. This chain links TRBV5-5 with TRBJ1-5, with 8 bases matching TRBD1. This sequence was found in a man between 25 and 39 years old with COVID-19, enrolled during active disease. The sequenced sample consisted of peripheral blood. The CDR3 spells CASSAGQAGEPQHF. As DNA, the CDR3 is TGTGCCAGCAGCGCGGGACAGGCTGGGGAGCCCCAGCATTTT.